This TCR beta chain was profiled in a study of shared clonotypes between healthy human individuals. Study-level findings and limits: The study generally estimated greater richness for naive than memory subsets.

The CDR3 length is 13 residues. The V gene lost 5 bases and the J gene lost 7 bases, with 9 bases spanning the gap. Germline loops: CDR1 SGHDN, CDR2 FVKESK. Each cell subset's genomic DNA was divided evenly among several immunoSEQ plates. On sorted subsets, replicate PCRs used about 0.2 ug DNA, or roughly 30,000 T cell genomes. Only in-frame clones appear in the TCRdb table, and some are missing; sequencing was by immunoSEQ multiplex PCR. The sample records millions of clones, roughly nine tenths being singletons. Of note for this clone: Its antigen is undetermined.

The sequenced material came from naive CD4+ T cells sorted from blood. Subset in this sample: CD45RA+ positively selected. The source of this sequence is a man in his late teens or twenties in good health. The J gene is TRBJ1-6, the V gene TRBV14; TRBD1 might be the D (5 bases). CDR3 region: CASSTGPNSPLHF. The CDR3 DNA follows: TGTGCCAGCAGCACAGGACCAAATTCACCCCTCCACTTT.